This T cell receptor beta chain was sequenced in a study of blood T cell repertoires in COVID-19 (dated by TCRdb to 2019 to 2021). At the level of the whole study: Samples covering the acute and convalescent phases of COVID-19 were provided by collaborators in the United States, Italy and Spain. Subjects who had been exposed to COVID-19, were actively infected with it, or had recovered from it provided the deeply sampled blood TCRbeta repertoires that made up the dataset. HLA class I and class II types, where available, came from metadata supplied by the sample provider rather than from assay-based typing. The material from the prospective study consisted of cDNA or gDNA derived from T cells, B-cell-depleted T cells, or PBMCs. A freely available public database, intended as a resource for researchers studying the immune response to SARS-CoV-2, is where the repertoires were released. Nearly every sample came with metadata listing a de-identified subject ID, COVID-19 status, age in years and sex. The samples were drawn from the first 160 participants of the ongoing ImmuneRACE study and from roughly 1,300 subjects provided by 6 global collaborators. General study outcomes and caveats: Clinical and demographic metadata were provided uncurated, with the amount varying by source and participant.

Ends trimmed: V by 2 bases, J by 6 bases; bases unmatched to a gene: 2. CDR1 SGHRS and CDR2 YFSETQ are derived from the germline V gene. The CDR3 holds 13 amino acids from the cysteine to the phenylalanine. Kept here is only the CDR3 DNA, which spans 39 bases and is read in frame from base 1. The immunoSEQ Assay, a bias-controlled multiplex PCR, was used to amplify TCRbeta CDR3 regions from genomic DNA. The original pipeline was this. The number of nucleated cells in each sample was estimated from the amplification of reference gene primers within the assay. Sequence reads were collapsed and filtered to measure the absolute abundance of every unique TCRbeta CDR3 rearrangement. For each sample, productive Simpson clonality was calculated as the square root of Simpson's diversity index across productive rearrangements. What TCRdb holds here is the immuneACCESS table cut down to in-frame rearrangements. Part of the clones is not present; checked against another copy, under half of the missing clones reflect an unresolved V gene, and the others are unexplained. V and J calls and clone size follow that table, whereas D and trimming were derived from the DNA. Across this sample there are approximately 90,000 clones, with roughly 88% seen only once. The ten largest clones add up to roughly 32% of the sample.

Whole blood was collected in K2EDTA tubes by collaborating institutions according to the institutions' own protocols. For TCRbeta analysis, collaborators shipped samples in one of three forms: frozen whole blood, isolated PBMCs, or DNA extracted from either of those sample types. A note on this clone: Its antigen has not been determined. No base qualities exist here, and no much larger clone lies one base off it.

The sample comprised peripheral blood. The chain was built from TRBV5-1 and TRBJ1-2; 9 central nucleotides agree with TRBD1. This clonotype was sampled from a woman older than 75 with active or convalescent COVID-19. The CDR3 loop reads CASSFRTGDGYTF. The nucleotides are TGCGCCAGCAGCTTCCGGACAGGGGATGGCTACACCTTC. The full variable domain, completed from the reference TRBV5-1 and TRBJ1-2 proteins outside the CDR3, reads KAGVTQTPRYLIKTRGQQVTLSCSPISGHRSVSWYQQTPGQGLQFLFEYFSETQRNKGNFPGRFSGRQFSNSRSEMNVSTLELGDSALYLCASSFRTGDGYTFGSGTRLTVV.